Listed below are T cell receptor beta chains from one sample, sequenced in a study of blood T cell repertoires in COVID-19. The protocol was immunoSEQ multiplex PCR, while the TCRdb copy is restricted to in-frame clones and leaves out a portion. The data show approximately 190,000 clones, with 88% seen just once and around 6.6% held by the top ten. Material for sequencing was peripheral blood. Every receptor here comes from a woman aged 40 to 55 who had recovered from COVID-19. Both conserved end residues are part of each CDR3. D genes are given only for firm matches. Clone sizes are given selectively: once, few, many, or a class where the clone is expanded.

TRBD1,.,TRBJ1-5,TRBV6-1,TGTGCCAGCAGTGAGTTACAGGGGACCAATCAGCCCCAGCATTTT,CASSELQGTNQPQHF
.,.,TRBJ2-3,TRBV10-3,TGTGCCATCAGTCGGGTTGTGGTGGGAGTGGGCACAGATACGCAGTATTTT,CAISRVVVGVGTDTQYF
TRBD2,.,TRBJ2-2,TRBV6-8,TGTGCCAGCAGCCCAGGGAATCTTGCGGGAGGTAACACCGGGGAGCTGTTTTTT,CASSPGNLAGGNTGELFF
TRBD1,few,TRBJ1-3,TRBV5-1,TGCGCCAGCAGCTGGGGACAGGGGAACGACAGAAACACCATATATTTT,CASSWGQGNDRNTIYF
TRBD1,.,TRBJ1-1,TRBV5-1,TGCGCCAGCAGCTTTTCTCACAGGGGGAACACTGAAGCTTTCTTT,CASSFSHRGNTEAFF
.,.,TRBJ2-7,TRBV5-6,TGTGCCAGCAGCAAGGGCACGGAGGACGAGCAGTACTTC,CASSKGTEDEQYF
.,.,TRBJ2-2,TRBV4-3,TGCGCCAGCAGCCAAGAAAATCACATCCCGGGACTCCTTAACACCGGGGAGCTGTTTTTT,CASSQENHIPGLLNTGELFF
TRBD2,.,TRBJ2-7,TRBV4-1,TGCGCCAGCAGCCAAGATCCCCTAGCGGGCTGGGACGAGCAGTACTTC,CASSQDPLAGWDEQYF
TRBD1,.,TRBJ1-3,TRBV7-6,TGTGCCAGCAGCTTATCCCGACAGGGTGGTGGAAACACCATATATTTT,CASSLSRQGGGNTIYF
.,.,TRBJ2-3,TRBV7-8,TGTGCCAGCAGCTTAGGCGGTCGGACAGATACGCAGTATTTT,CASSLGGRTDTQYF
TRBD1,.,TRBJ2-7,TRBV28,TGTGCCAGCAGCCTATCGCAGGGGGCGCACGAGCAGTACTTC,CASSLSQGAHEQYF
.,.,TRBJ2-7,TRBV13,TGTGCCAGCAGCTTCATGGACAGTTTCTACGAGCAGTACTTC,CASSFMDSFYEQYF
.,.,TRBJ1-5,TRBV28,TGTGCCAGCAGTGCCACAGGTAATCAGCCCCAGCATTTT,CASSATGNQPQHF
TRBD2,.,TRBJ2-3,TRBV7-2,TGTGCCAGCAGCACCCGTAGCGGGAGGGACACAGATACGCAGTATTTT,CASSTRSGRDTDTQYF
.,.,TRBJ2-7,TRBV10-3,TGTGCCATCAGTAACCGCAAGAGCTCCTACGAGCAGTACTTC,CAISNRKSSYEQYF
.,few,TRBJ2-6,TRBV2,TGTGCCAGCACCAGGGGAGGGGGATCTGGGGCCAACGTCCTGACTTTC,CASTRGGGSGANVLTF
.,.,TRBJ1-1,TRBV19,TGTGCCAGTAGGATGGGCCTTAACACTGAAGCTTTCTTT,CASRMGLNTEAFF
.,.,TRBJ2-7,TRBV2,TGTGCCAGCAGCGCTTATACAGGGATGAACTACGAGCAGTACTTC,CASSAYTGMNYEQYF
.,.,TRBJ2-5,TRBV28,TGTGCCAGCAGTTTCGGGACTTCGCAAGAGACCCAGTACTTC,CASSFGTSQETQYF
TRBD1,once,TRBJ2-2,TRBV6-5,TGTGCCAGCAGCCGGGACAGTCCGATGATCGGGGAGCTGTTTTTT,CASSRDSPMIGELFF
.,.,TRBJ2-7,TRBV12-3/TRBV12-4,TGTGCCAGCCGCACTTTGGGGCAATCCGAGCAGTACTTC,CASRTLGQSEQYF
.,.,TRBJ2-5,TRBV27,TGTGCCAGCAGTTTATCACTATTGGGTACACGTTCCCAGATGGAGACCCAGTACTTC,CASSLSLLGTRSQMETQYF
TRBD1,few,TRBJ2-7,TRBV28,TGTGCCAGCAGTCCACCGCCGGACAGGGTCGAGCAGTACTTC,CASSPPPDRVEQYF
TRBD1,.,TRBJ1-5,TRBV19,TGTGCCAGTAGTGGGACAGGGCGAGGTCAGCCCCAGCATTTT,CASSGTGRGQPQHF
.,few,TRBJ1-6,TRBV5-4,TGTGCCAGCAGCTTACAAAATAATTCACCCCTCCACTTT,CASSLQNNSPLHF
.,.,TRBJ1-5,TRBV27,TGTGCCAGCAGTTTAGGTCAGTATAGCAATCAGCCCCAGCATTTT,CASSLGQYSNQPQHF
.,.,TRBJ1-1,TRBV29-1,TGCAGCGTTCGTGGACAGCTAATGAACACTGAAGCTTTCTTT,CSVRGQLMNTEAFF
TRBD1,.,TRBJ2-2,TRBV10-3,TGTGCCATCAGTACCTTCGGGACAGGGGGATCTACGAACACCGGGGAGCTGTTTTTT,CAISTFGTGGSTNTGELFF
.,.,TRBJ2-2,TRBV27,TGTGCCAGCAGACATACACCCCTCGGGTTGGGTGGGGAGCTGTTTTTT,CASRHTPLGLGGELFF
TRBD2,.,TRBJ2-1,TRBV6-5,TGTGCCAGCAGCCGGCAGGGAGGGTCCTACAATGAGCAGTTCTTC,CASSRQGGSYNEQFF
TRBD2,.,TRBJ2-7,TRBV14,TGTGCCAGCAGCCGCACCCAACTAGCGATTAGCTCCTACGAGCAGTACTTC,CASSRTQLAISSYEQYF
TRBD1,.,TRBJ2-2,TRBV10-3,TGTGCCATCAAGGGGACAGGGGAGGCCGGGGAGCTGTTTTTT,CAIKGTGEAGELFF
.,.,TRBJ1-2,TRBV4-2,TGTGCCAGCAGCCAAGAAACAGGACCTAACTATGGCTACACCTTC,CASSQETGPNYGYTF
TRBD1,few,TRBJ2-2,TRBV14,TGTGCCAGCAGCCCCTTGACAGGGGGCCGTGGCACCGGGGAGCTGTTTTTT,CASSPLTGGRGTGELFF
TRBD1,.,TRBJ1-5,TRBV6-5,TGTGCCAGCAGCGGAGGACAGGTCAATCAGCCCCAGCATTTT,CASSGGQVNQPQHF
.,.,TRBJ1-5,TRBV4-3,TGCGCCAGCAGCCAAGGGGCGGGGGCCGGGGATAATCAGCCCCAGCATTTT,CASSQGAGAGDNQPQHF
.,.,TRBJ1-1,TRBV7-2,TGTGCCAGCAGCTCCACGGGGGGTAGCACTGAAGCTTTCTTT,CASSSTGGSTEAFF
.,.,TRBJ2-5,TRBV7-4,TGTGCCAGCAGGATAGGGCAGGTGGGAACTAGCCGACAGACCCAGTACTTC,CASRIGQVGTSRQTQYF
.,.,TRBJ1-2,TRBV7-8,TGTGCCAGCAGCTTAGTTGCAGGGGTTAACTATGGCTACACCTTC,CASSLVAGVNYGYTF
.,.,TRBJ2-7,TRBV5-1,TGCGCCAGCAGCTTGGCCTCTACGAGTTTCCACGAGCAGTACTTC,CASSLASTSFHEQYF
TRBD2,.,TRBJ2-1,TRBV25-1,TGTGCCAGCAGGTCGCGGGAGGCGACCTACAATGAGCAGTTCTTC,CASRSREATYNEQFF
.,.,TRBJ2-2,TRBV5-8,TGTGCCAGCAGCTTGGTTCGAGGGACCGGGGAGCTGTTTTTT,CASSLVRGTGELFF
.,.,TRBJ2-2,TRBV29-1,TGCAGCGGGGGTCGGGGGAACACCGGGGAGCTGTTTTTT,CSGGRGNTGELFF
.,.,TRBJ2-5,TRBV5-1,TGCGCCAGCAGCTTGGGAACGGTAGAGACCCAGTACTTC,CASSLGTVETQYF
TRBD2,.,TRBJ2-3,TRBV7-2,TGTGCCAGCAGCTTGACTAGCGGCACAGATACGCAGTATTTT,CASSLTSGTDTQYF
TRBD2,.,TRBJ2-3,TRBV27,TGTGCCAGCAGCCGACTAGCGGGTTCGGAGGATACGCAGTATTTT,CASSRLAGSEDTQYF
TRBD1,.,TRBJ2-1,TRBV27,TGTGCCAGCAGTTCCCGGACAGGGGATAATGAGCAGTTCTTC,CASSSRTGDNEQFF
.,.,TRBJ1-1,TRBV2,TGTGCCACCACCAGGGGAGGGCAGCGAAGAACTGAAGCTTTCTTT,CATTRGGQRRTEAFF
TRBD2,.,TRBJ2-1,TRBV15,TGTGCCACCAGCACCTTACTAGCGGGAGGGCCGCATTACAATGAGCAGTTCTTC,CATSTLLAGGPHYNEQFF
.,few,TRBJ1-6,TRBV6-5,TGTGCCAGCAGTTACACCCTGACAGAGAATAATTCACCCCTCCACTTT,CASSYTLTENNSPLHF
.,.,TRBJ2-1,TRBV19,TGTGCCAGTAGTATAGGCCGGGAGTATGAGCAGTTCTTC,CASSIGREYEQFF
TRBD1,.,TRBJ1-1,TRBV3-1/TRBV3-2,TGTGCCAGCAACCGACAGGGAGCTGAAGCTTTCTTT,CASNRQGAEAFF
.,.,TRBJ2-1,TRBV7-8,TGTGCCAGCAGCTCAGACAGAAACAATGAGCAGTTCTTC,CASSSDRNNEQFF
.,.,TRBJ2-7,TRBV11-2,TGTGCCAGCAGTTCACTAACAGGAATGTCCTACGAGCAGTACTTC,CASSSLTGMSYEQYF
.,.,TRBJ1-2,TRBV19,TGTGCCAGTAGTATGAGTCCGGCAGGGATACCCTATGGCTACACCTTC,CASSMSPAGIPYGYTF